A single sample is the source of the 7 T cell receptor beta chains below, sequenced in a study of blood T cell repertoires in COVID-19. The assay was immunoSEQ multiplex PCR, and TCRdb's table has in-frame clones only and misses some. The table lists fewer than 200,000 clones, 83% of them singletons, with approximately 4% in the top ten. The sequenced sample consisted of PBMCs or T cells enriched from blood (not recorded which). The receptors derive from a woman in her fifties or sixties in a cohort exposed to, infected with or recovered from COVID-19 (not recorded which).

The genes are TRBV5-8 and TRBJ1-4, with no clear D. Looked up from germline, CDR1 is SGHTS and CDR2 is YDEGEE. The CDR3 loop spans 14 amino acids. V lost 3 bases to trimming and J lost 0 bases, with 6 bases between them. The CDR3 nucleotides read TGTGCCAGCAGCTCTCCCGCAACTAATGAAAAACTGTTTTTT. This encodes CASSSPATNEKLFF. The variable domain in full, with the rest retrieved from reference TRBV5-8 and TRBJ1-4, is EAGVTQSPTHLIKTRGQQATLRCSPISGHTSVYWYQQALGLGLQFLLWYDEGEERNRGNFPPRFSGRQFPNYSSELNVNALELEDSALYLCASSSPATNEKLFFGSGTQLSVL.

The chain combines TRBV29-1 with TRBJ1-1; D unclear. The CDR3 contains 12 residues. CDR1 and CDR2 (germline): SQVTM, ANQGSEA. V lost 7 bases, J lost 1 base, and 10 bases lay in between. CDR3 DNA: TGCAGCGGATCAAGACAGAACACTGAAGCTTTCTTT. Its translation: CSGSRQNTEAFF.

The CDR3 is CSASEVWANYNSPLHF. CDR3 nucleotides: TGCAGTGCTAGTGAGGTGTGGGCCAACTATAATTCACCCCTCCACTTT. This chain connects TRBV20-1 to TRBJ1-6; D unresolved. Germline-derived CDR1 and CDR2 are DFQATT and SNEGSKA (reference sequence). V lost 3 bases to trimming and J lost 3 bases, with 15 bases between them. The CDR3 runs 16 residues.

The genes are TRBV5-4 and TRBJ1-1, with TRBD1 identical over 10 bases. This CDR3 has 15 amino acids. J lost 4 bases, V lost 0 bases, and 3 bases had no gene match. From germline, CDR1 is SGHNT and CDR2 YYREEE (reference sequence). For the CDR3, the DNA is TGTGCCAGCAGCTTGGATAGGACAGGGGGCACTGAAGCTTTCTTT. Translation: CASSLDRTGGTEAFF.

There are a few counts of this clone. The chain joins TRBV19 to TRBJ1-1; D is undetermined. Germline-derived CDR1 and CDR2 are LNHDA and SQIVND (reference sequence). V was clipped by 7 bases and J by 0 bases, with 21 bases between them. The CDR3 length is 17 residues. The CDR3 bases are TGTGCCAGTACCCCCGGAGGCAGCCCTAACATGAACACTGAAGCTTTCTTT. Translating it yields CASTPGGSPNMNTEAFF.

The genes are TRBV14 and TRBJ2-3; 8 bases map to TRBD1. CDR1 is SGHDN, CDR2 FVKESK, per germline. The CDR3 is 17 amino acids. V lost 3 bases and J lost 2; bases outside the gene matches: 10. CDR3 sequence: CASSHRTGTGLTDTQYF. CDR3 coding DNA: TGTGCCAGCAGCCACCGGACAGGGACAGGCCTCACAGATACGCAGTATTTT.

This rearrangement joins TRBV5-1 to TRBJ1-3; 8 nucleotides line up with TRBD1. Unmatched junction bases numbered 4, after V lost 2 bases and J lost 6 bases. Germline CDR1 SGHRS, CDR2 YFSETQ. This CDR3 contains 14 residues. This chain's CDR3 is CASSLQTGENTIYF. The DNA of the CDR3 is TGCGCCAGCAGCTTACAGACAGGGGAAAACACCATATATTTT.